This T cell receptor beta chain was retrieved from a study of glioma-infiltrating T cells. Looking at the study overall: Samples included WHO grade II oligodendrogliomas or astrocytomas and initial-diagnosis grade IV glioblastomas.

The CDR3 contains 14 residues. V was cut by 1 base and J by 1 base, with 11 bases left in between. CDR1 and CDR2 (germline): DFQATT, SNEGSKA (reference sequence). TCR alpha and beta CDR3 regions were amplified from RNA using iRepertoire nested multiplex PCR. For one-step reverse transcription and amplification, roughly 100-400 ng of tissue mRNA or PBMC total RNA was used. One entry per CDR3 protein, called by TCRdb with MiXCR from the multiplex PCR reads. The table shows approximately 400,000 distinct CDR3 sequences, with about 40% occurring only once. The V and J genes are TRBV20-1 and TRBJ2-7; D is possibly TRBD1 (6 bases). Material for sequencing was glioma tissue, nonneoplastic brain tissue, or PBMCs (not recorded which). The TCR comes from a human donor with low-grade glioma or glioblastoma, undergoing nonglioma brain surgery, or in good health (not recorded which). CDR3: CSARAPDRSYEQYF. The CDR3 DNA follows: TGCAGTGCTAGAGCCCCGGACAGATCCTACGAGCAGTACTTC.